Following are 14 T cell receptor beta chains from one sample sequenced in a study of cytomegalovirus exposure and HLA in healthy donors. Sequencing used immunoSEQ multiplex PCR; TCRdb keeps in-frame clones, though not all of them. The sample lists about 98,000 clones; roughly 87% were seen once. Sequences were obtained from PBMCs. Every receptor here comes from a man aged 18 to 29 in good health and CMV-seropositive.

The chain couples TRBV9 to TRBJ2-3; 7 bases fit TRBD1. CDR3 length: 15 residues. Trimming took 4 bases from V and 2 from J; bases not matched to a gene: 7. Per germline, CDR1 SGDLS and CDR2 YYNGEE. CDR3 sequence: CASSKPTGATDTQYF. CDR3 nucleotide sequence: TGTGCCAGCAGCAAACCTACAGGGGCCACAGATACGCAGTATTTT.

In its sample, this clone was seen once. The CDR3 nucleotides are TGTGCCAGCAGCTTAGGAGGGATTGGAAATCAGCCCCAGCATTTT. Amino acid sequence: CASSLGGIGNQPQHF. The chain employs TRBV7-6 and TRBJ1-5; the D is unclear. Germline V lookup: CDR1 SGHVS, CDR2 FNYEAQ. This CDR3 is built from 15 residues. V lost 1 base and J 4 bases, leaving 11 bases between the germline ends.

The V and J genes are TRBV19 and TRBJ2-1; unclear D gene. V dropped 4 bases and J dropped 5 bases, with 9 bases sitting between them. The CDR3 length is 13 residues. Germline V gene sequence: CDR1 LNHDA, CDR2 SQIVND (reference sequence). CDR3 protein: CASSRQIDNEQFF. CDR3 DNA: TGTGCCAGTAGTAGACAAATAGACAATGAGCAGTTCTTC.

This chain links TRBV13 with TRBJ1-2; TRBD1 is a possible D gene (6 bases). CDR1 and CDR2 (germline): PRHDT, FYEKMQ (reference sequence). The CDR3 covers 14 residues. Trimming removed 6 bases from V and 5 bases from J, with 16 bases in between. CDR3 coding DNA: TGTGCCAGCAGATCCTCCGGGACACGATATGGCTACACCTTC. It translates to CASRSSGTRYGYTF.

The chain combines TRBV15 with TRBJ2-5; 9 nucleotides match TRBD2. V gave up 4 bases and J gave up 1 base; unmatched junction bases: 7. CDR1 LNHNV and CDR2 YYDKDF come from the germline V gene (reference sequence). The CDR3 extends over 16 amino acids. CDR3 in amino acids: CATSKGTSPLQETQYF. CDR3 coding DNA: TGTGCCACCAGCAAGGGGACTAGCCCTCTCCAAGAGACCCAGTACTTC.

This clone was counted only a few times. The chain recombines TRBV7-2 with TRBJ1-2, with TRBD1 as a possible D gene (6 bases). The CDR3 runs to 14 residues. Germline V gene sequence: CDR1 SGHTA, CDR2 FQGNSA. The V end was cut by 6 bases, the J end by 3 bases, with 14 bases between. CDR3 residues: CASSPGQSDYGYTF. In nucleotides, the CDR3 is TGTGCCAGCAGTCCCGGACAGTCCGACTATGGCTACACCTTC.

In this sample, this clone turned up once. The chain uses TRBV29-1 and TRBJ2-1; tentatively, D is TRBD2 (5 bases). Between the trimmed V and J ends, which lost 0 bases and 3 bases, there was a span of 9 bases. Germline-derived CDR1 and CDR2 are SQVTM and ANQGSEA. The CDR3 has 14 residues. This CDR3 is CSVEDGDYYNEQFF. The CDR3 DNA sequence: TGCAGCGTTGAAGACGGCGACTACTACAATGAGCAGTTCTTC.

J is TRBJ2-7 and V is TRBV4-1, with TRBD1 identical over 9 bases. V shed 3 bases, J shed 3 bases, and the junction held 9 bases outside the gene matches. CDR3 length: 16 residues. CDR1 is MGHRA, CDR2 YSYEKL, per germline. The CDR3 sequence is CASSQGPGQGNYEQYF. CDR3 sequence (DNA): TGCGCCAGCAGCCAGGGACCGGGACAGGGAAACTACGAGCAGTACTTC.

V usage is TRBV28 and J usage is TRBJ2-1; D is unresolved. This CDR3 is built from 14 residues. CDR1 is MDHEN and CDR2 is SYDVKM in the germline V gene. V was trimmed by 5 bases and J by 3 bases, leaving 11 bases between them. The CDR3 is CASSDSPNYNEQFF. CDR3 sequence (DNA): TGTGCCAGCAGTGATTCCCCTAACTACAATGAGCAGTTCTTC.

V gene TRBV10-3 combines with J gene TRBJ2-5, with a tentative D call TRBD1 (6 bases). This CDR3 spans 14 amino acids. The germline V and J ends were trimmed by 6 bases and 0 bases, with 11 bases remaining between them. CDR1 and CDR2 from the germline V gene are ENHRY and SYGVKD. The CDR3 DNA sequence: TGTGCCATCAGGATTGGACAGAACCAAGAGACCCAGTACTTC. Protein product: CAIRIGQNQETQYF.

The rearrangement uses TRBV6-5 and TRBJ2-7; a weak D match, TRBD2 (6 bases). Trimming removed 6 bases at V and 10 bases at J, with 13 bases between. Germline CDR1 and CDR2: MNHEY and SVGAGI. The CDR3 consists of 11 residues. The CDR3: CASSRLGKQYF. The DNA of the CDR3 is TGTGCCAGCAGCCGACTAGGGAAACAGTACTTC.

The chain carries TRBV7-3 and TRBJ2-3; 13 bases map to TRBD2. The trim removed 4 bases at V and 3 bases at J, leaving 1 base unmatched. Germline values: CDR1 SGHTA, CDR2 FQGTGA. The CDR3 runs to 15 residues. CDR3: CASSSTSGRTDTQYF. CDR3 nucleotides: TGTGCCAGCAGCTCGACTAGCGGGAGGACAGATACGCAGTATTTT.

V and J are TRBV5-4 and TRBJ2-1; possibly TRBD2 for D (6 bases). V dropped 0 bases and J dropped 6 bases, with 16 bases sitting between them. CDR3 length equals 16 residues. CDR1 is SGHNT, CDR2 YYREEE, per germline (reference sequence). The CDR3 DNA reads as TGTGCCAGCAGCTTGGCTTTAGCGGCACTTAGCAATGAGCAGTTCTTC. It encodes CASSLALAALSNEQFF.

The rearrangement links TRBV28 to TRBJ2-7, with D possibly matching TRBD1 (6 bases). This CDR3 spans 12 amino acids. Germline CDR1 reads MDHEN; CDR2 reads SYDVKM. V gave up 7 bases and J gave up 2 bases, with 9 bases separating them. The chain's CDR3 is CASTQGTYEQYF. Here the CDR3 DNA reads TGTGCCAGCACCCAGGGGACCTACGAGCAGTACTTC.